These 21 T cell receptor beta chains were sequenced from one sample in a study of T cells after yellow fever vaccination. TCRdb used MiXCR to reprocess the 5' RACE reads, holding one entry per CDR3 protein. The sample holds some 350,000 distinct CDR3 sequences, 4% seen once. The sample here was PBMCs, taken 5 days after the yellow fever booster vaccination. These TCRs come from a man aged 18-30 years who received the YFV17D yellow fever vaccine.

The chain combines TRBV4-3 with TRBJ1-1; D is ambiguous. Germline V CDR1 and CDR2: LGHNA, YSLEER. Trimming stripped 2 bases from V and 1 base from J, with 14 bases between. This CDR3 comprises 16 residues. CDR3 region: CASSQLESRPNTEAFF. The CDR3 DNA is TGCGCCAGCAGCCAATTGGAGTCCCGGCCGAACACTGAAGCTTTCTTT.

In its sample, this clonotype was seen a few times. The chain couples TRBV20-1 to TRBJ2-1, with 8 bases matching TRBD2. Germline values: CDR1 DFQATT, CDR2 SNEGSKA (reference sequence). The CDR3 contains 16 residues. After removal of 5 bases from V and 5 bases from J, the junction contained 14 bases not matched to a gene. CDR3 region: CSAQRRGAILNNEQFF. The CDR3, as DNA: TGCAGTGCTCAGAGGCGGGGGGCCATACTTAACAATGAGCAGTTCTTC.

J is TRBJ2-4 and V is TRBV4-2; 9 positions match TRBD1. This CDR3 has 15 amino acids. Germline CDR1 reads LGHNA; CDR2 reads YNFKEQ. The ends lost 3 bases at V and 15 bases at J; junction bases unmatched: 15. The chain's CDR3 is CASSHDFPDRGLPYF. The CDR3, as DNA: TGTGCCAGCAGCCATGACTTCCCGGACAGGGGTCTCCCGTACTTC.

This clonotype has more than one count but fewer than ten. This chain joins TRBV5-1 and TRBJ2-1; D possibly uses TRBD1 or TRBD2 (5 bases each). CDR3 length: 14 amino acids. The germline CDR1 and CDR2 sequences are SGHRS and YFSETQ. V shed 5 bases and J shed 7 bases, with 16 bases lying between them. CDR3: CASSFGTNSNEQFF. CDR3 DNA: TGCGCCAGCAGTTTTGGGACCAATTCGAATGAGCAGTTCTTC.

This clonotype was recorded a few times. This chain joins TRBV27 and TRBJ1-5; no clear D gene. This CDR3 spans 13 amino acids. The V end was cut by 2 bases, the J end by 6 bases, with 8 bases between. From germline, CDR1 is MNHEY and CDR2 SMNVEV (reference sequence). The CDR3 coding sequence is TGTGCCAGCAGTTTAAAAGGAGGTCAGCCCCAGCATTTT. Translation gives CASSLKGGQPQHF.

This clonotype was seen more than once but under ten times. The rearrangement links TRBV10-3 to TRBJ1-1; a possible D gene is TRBD1 (5 bases). CDR3 length equals 13 residues. Trimming took off 5 bases at V and 3 bases at J, with 10 bases between the two ends. Germline V gene data show CDR1 as ENHRY and CDR2 as SYGVKD. CDR3 in DNA: TGTGCCATCAGTAACTCAGGGTACACTGAAGCTTTCTTT. The encoded protein is CAISNSGYTEAFF.

This clonotype showed up many times. CDR3 sequence: CARRGTGDRETQYF. The CDR3 nucleotides read TGTGCCAGAAGAGGGACAGGGGATCGAGAGACCCAGTACTTC. This chain links TRBV2 with TRBJ2-5; 10 nucleotides line up with TRBD1. V lost 9 bases, J lost 4 bases, and 8 bases stayed unmatched. The CDR3 is 14 amino acids. CDR1 is SNHLY, CDR2 FYNNEI, per germline. The full variable domain, completed using reference TRBV2 and TRBJ2-5, is EPEVTQTPSHQVTQMGQEVILRCVPISNHLYFYWYRQILGQKVEFLVSFYNNEISEKSEIFDDQFSVERPDGSNFTLKIRSTKLEDSAMYFCARRGTGDRETQYFGPGTRLLVL.

This clonotype was found a few times. The chain links TRBV7-2 to TRBJ1-2; tentatively, D is TRBD1 (5 bases). Trimming took off 2 bases at V and 4 bases at J, with 8 bases between the two ends. This CDR3 is built from 13 residues. CDR1 and CDR2 from the germline V gene are SGHTA and FQGNSA. The CDR3 region has the DNA TGTGCCAGCAGCTTATCAGGGCTCTATGGCTACACCTTC. Translated, it gives CASSLSGLYGYTF.

V is TRBV10-3 and J is TRBJ2-2, with 7 bases lining up with TRBD1. CDR3 size: 16 residues. The germline CDR1 and CDR2 sequences are ENHRY and SYGVKD. V lost 7 bases to trimming and J lost 0 bases; unmatched junction nucleotides: 8. In nucleotides, the CDR3 is TGTGCCATCAATGCCGCCGGGACAGCGAACACCGGGGAGCTGTTTTTT. Residues: CAINAAGTANTGELFF.

This clonotype was counted at least ten times. The chain couples TRBV5-1 to TRBJ1-1; a weak D match, TRBD1 (5 bases). Trimming removed 5 bases from V and 3 bases from J, with 17 bases in between. CDR1 and CDR2 (germline): SGHRS, YFSETQ. This CDR3 comprises 15 residues. CDR3 region: CASSRRGVSDTEAFF. The CDR3 DNA is TGCGCCAGCAGTCGAAGGGGCGTGTCGGACACTGAAGCTTTCTTT.

This clonotype has more than one count but fewer than ten. The V call is TRBV9, the J call TRBJ2-7; TRBD1 matches at 8 bases. This CDR3 region has 16 residues. J gave up 5 bases and V 0 bases, and 10 bases lay outside the gene matches. CDR1 is SGDLS, CDR2 YYNGEE, per germline. In nucleotides, the CDR3 is TGTGCCAGCAGCGTAGGCCCCCAGGGGGCCGACGACGAGCAGTACTTC. This encodes CASSVGPQGADDEQYF.

This chain uses TRBV20-1 with TRBJ1-6, with D possibly TRBD1 on 5 matching bases. Germline-derived CDR1 and CDR2 are DFQATT and SNEGSKA (reference sequence). Trimming took 1 base from V and 6 from J, leaving 13 bases between them. The CDR3 loop spans 15 amino acids. CDR3 nucleotide sequence: TGCAGTGCTAGAGCCCGCGGGGGGAGTAATTCACCCCTCCACTTT. Protein product: CSARARGGSNSPLHF.

The chain is built from TRBV18 and TRBJ1-1, with TRBD1 matching 8 bases. CDR3 length: 16 amino acids. The V segment lost 2 bases and the J segment 4 bases; nucleotides outside the gene matches: 9. Germline assignment: CDR1 KGHSH and CDR2 LQKENI. DNA of the CDR3: TGTGCCAGCTCACCAAAGCAGGGGGCGCGCGGCACTGAAGCTTTCTTT. Residues: CASSPKQGARGTEAFF.

This clonotype has only a few counts. The chain combines TRBV25-1 with TRBJ2-6; no clear D gene. The CDR3 covers 14 residues. The germline V gene has CDR1 MGHDK and CDR2 SYGVNS. V lost 8 bases, J lost 0 bases, and 8 bases lay in between. The CDR3 region is CASFIFSGANVLTF. Written as DNA, the CDR3 is TGTGCCAGCTTTATTTTCTCTGGGGCCAACGTCCTGACTTTC.

This chain links TRBV5-1 with TRBJ2-1, with D perhaps TRBD2 (5 bases). The germline V gene encodes CDR1 SGHRS and CDR2 YFSETQ. V lost 0 bases and J 3 bases, leaving 13 bases between the germline ends. This CDR3 has 16 residues. This chain's CDR3 is CASSLGSGLVYNEQFF. The CDR3 DNA reads TGCGCCAGCAGCTTGGGGAGCGGCCTCGTCTACAATGAGCAGTTCTTC.

V gene TRBV29-1 combines with J gene TRBJ1-1; D is unclear. The CDR3 consists of 13 residues. Germline assignment: CDR1 SQVTM and CDR2 ANQGSEA. The V gene lost 0 bases and the J gene lost 7 bases, with 12 bases spanning the gap. The CDR3 region has the DNA TGCAGCGTTGAAGAGATGACAAAACTTGAAGCTTTCTTT. Residues: CSVEEMTKLEAFF. Complete variable domain (other parts from reference TRBV29-1 and TRBJ1-1): SAVISQKPSRDICQRGTSLTIQCQVDSQVTMMFWYRQQPGQSLTLIATANQGSEATYESGFVIDKFPISRPNLTFSTLTVSNMSPEDSSIYLCSVEEMTKLEAFFGQGTRLTVV.

This clonotype has only a few counts. The chain couples TRBV20-1 to TRBJ1-1, with D tentatively TRBD1 (6 bases). The CDR3 is 13 amino acids. The germline V gene encodes CDR1 DFQATT and CDR2 SNEGSKA (reference sequence). V was cut by 3 bases and J by 0 bases, with 8 bases left in between. The CDR3 sequence: CSASQGMNTEAFF. The CDR3 DNA is TGCAGTGCTAGCCAGGGGATGAACACTGAAGCTTTCTTT.

The chain is built from TRBV7-2 and TRBJ2-5; 9 bases agree with TRBD1. The germline CDR1 and CDR2 sequences are SGHTA and FQGNSA. V was pared by 5 bases and J by 4 bases, with 8 bases of the junction left unmatched. The CDR3 is made up of 15 amino acids. The CDR3 protein is CASSAQQGAGETQYF. DNA for the CDR3: TGTGCCAGCAGCGCCCAACAGGGGGCGGGAGAGACCCAGTACTTC.

This clonotype was observed many times. This sequence joins TRBV4-1 and TRBJ1-5, with unresolved D. Trimming left V 6 bases short and J 0 bases short, with 18 bases between. This CDR3 is 17 amino acids long. From germline, CDR1 is MGHRA and CDR2 YSYEKL. The CDR3 here is CASRLSPAKYSNQPQHF. CDR3 nucleotide sequence: TGCGCCAGCAGGCTCTCCCCGGCGAAATATAGCAATCAGCCCCAGCATTTT.

This clonotype was seen only a few times. This chain uses TRBV7-6 with TRBJ2-7; possible D gene TRBD2, 5 bases. Trimming removed 3 bases at V and 4 bases at J, with 25 bases between. Germline V gene lookup returns CDR1 SGHVS and CDR2 FNYEAQ. There are 18 residues in the CDR3. This chain's CDR3 is CASSFCLMRALALYEQYV. The CDR3 coding sequence is TGTGCCAGCAGCTTTTGCCTGATGCGGGCCCTAGCTTTATACGAGCAGTACGTC.

In this sample, this clonotype turned up many times. The chain combines TRBV27 with TRBJ2-5; D is unresolved. The germline gives CDR1 MNHEY, CDR2 SMNVEV (reference sequence). The CDR3 consists of 14 residues. V was clipped by 6 bases and J by 4 bases, with 15 bases between them. Here the CDR3 DNA reads TGTGCCAGCAGCTCTCCCGCCCTGGGAGAGACCCAGTACTTC. Amino acids: CASSSPALGETQYF.